Presented here are 12 T cell receptor beta chains from one specimen sequenced in a study of T cells after yellow fever vaccination. TCRdb reprocessed the 5' RACE reads with MiXCR, giving one entry per CDR3 protein. The sample has a few hundred thousand distinct CDR3 sequences, less than 9% seen once; the top ten hold approximately 0.85%. The sample was CD4+ T cells sorted from PBMCs, taken 15 days after the yellow fever booster vaccination. The receptors were gathered from a man aged 25-45 years who received the YFV17D yellow fever vaccine.

This clonotype occurred a few times. V usage is TRBV2 and J usage is TRBJ2-7; TRBD2 agrees at 10 bases. The V and J ends lost 6 bases and 3 bases, in that order; junction bases with no gene match: 5. Germline V CDR1 and CDR2: SNHLY, FYNNEI. This CDR3 comprises 14 residues. The CDR3 region is CASSLAGVFYEQYF. Here the CDR3 DNA reads TGTGCCAGCAGCCTAGCGGGAGTTTTCTACGAGCAGTACTTC. The variable domain in full, with the rest retrieved from reference TRBV2 and TRBJ2-7, is EPEVTQTPSHQVTQMGQEVILRCVPISNHLYFYWYRQILGQKVEFLVSFYNNEISEKSEIFDDQFSVERPDGSNFTLKIRSTKLEDSAMYFCASSLAGVFYEQYFGPGTRLTVT.

This clonotype was detected a few times. The chain joins TRBV27 to TRBJ2-7; the match to TRBD1 covers 9 bases. V trimming: 6 bases; J trimming: 4 bases; junction bases outside the gene matches: 7. CDR3 length: 14 residues. CDR1 is MNHEY and CDR2 is SMNVEV in the germline V gene (reference sequence). CDR3 in DNA: TGTGCCAGCAGATCCGGGACAGGGTTTTACGAGCAGTACTTC. This sequence encodes CASRSGTGFYEQYF.

The rearrangement links TRBV7-2 to TRBJ2-5, with 7 positions matching TRBD1. Germline CDR1 and CDR2: SGHTA and FQGNSA. J gave up 2 bases and V 5 bases, and 5 bases lay outside the gene matches. The CDR3 has 14 residues. CDR3 residues: CASSPTGQQETQYF. The CDR3 nucleotides are TGTGCCAGCAGCCCCACGGGACAGCAAGAGACCCAGTACTTC.

The sample holds many counts of this clonotype. J is TRBJ2-3 and V is TRBV24-1, with D possibly matching TRBD2 (6 bases). Germline CDR1 KGHDR, CDR2 SFDVKD. Trimming removed 4 bases at V and 0 bases at J, with 10 bases between. The CDR3 contains 15 residues. The CDR3 DNA reads TGTGCCACCAGTGACCCCGGGACTAGCACAGATACGCAGTATTTT. As protein: CATSDPGTSTDTQYF.

This clonotype was seen ten or more times. The J gene is TRBJ2-3, the V gene TRBV6-4; D gene ambiguous. Germline lookup yields CDR1 MRHNA and CDR2 SNTAGT. With 1 base removed from V and 2 bases from J, the gap between germline ends came to 10 bases. The CDR3 runs to 15 residues. CDR3 bases: TGTGCCAGCAGTGACTATCTCGGTACCACAGATACGCAGTATTTT. Translated, it gives CASSDYLGTTDTQYF.

A few counts support this clonotype. This chain connects TRBV10-3 to TRBJ2-5; the match to TRBD2 covers 9 bases. This CDR3 region has 14 residues. The J segment lost 5 bases and the V segment lost 4 bases, leaving 5 bases of the junction unmatched. The germline CDR1 and CDR2 sequences are ENHRY and SYGVKD. CDR3 region: CAISGAGGWETQYF. The CDR3 region has the DNA TGTGCCATCAGTGGAGCGGGAGGTTGGGAGACCCAGTACTTC.

The chain carries TRBV5-6 and TRBJ2-7; 9 nucleotides agree with TRBD2. CDR1 SGHDT and CDR2 YYEEEE come from the germline V gene. CDR3 length equals 13 residues. J gave up 6 bases and V 6 bases, and 7 bases lay outside the gene matches. The DNA for the CDR3 is TGTGCCAGCAAGGCGGGAGGGCTAATCGAGCAGTACTTC. Its translation: CASKAGGLIEQYF.

This clonotype was detected only a few times. This chain joins TRBV7-2 and TRBJ2-1; D possibly corresponds to TRBD2 (6 bases). Trimming took 5 bases from V and 9 from J, leaving 17 bases between them. Germline V gene data show CDR1 as SGHTA and CDR2 as FQGNSA. The CDR3 runs to 14 residues. In DNA form, the CDR3 reads TGTGCCAGCAGCGGCGGGACGTCCTTTGGTGAGCAGTTCTTC. Amino acids: CASSGGTSFGEQFF.

This clonotype came up a few times. This sequence joins TRBV3-1 and TRBJ2-4; TRBD1 aligns across 9 bases. CDR1 and CDR2 (germline): LGHDT, YNNKEL (reference sequence). V lost 2 bases and J lost 2; bases outside the gene matches: 4. The CDR3 spans 16 residues. CDR3 amino acids: CASSQPGQGTKNIQYF. CDR3 in DNA: TGTGCCAGCAGCCAACCGGGACAGGGAACCAAAAACATTCAGTACTTC. Supplemented by reference TRBV3-1 and TRBJ2-4, the full variable domain reads DTAVSQTPKYLVTQMGNDKSIKCEQNLGHDTMYWYKQDSKKFLKIMFSYNNKELIINETVPNRFSPKSPDKAHLNLHINSLELGDSAVYFCASSQPGQGTKNIQYFGAGTRLSVL.

The chain employs TRBV7-2 and TRBJ2-7; no clear D gene. The germline CDR1 and CDR2 sequences are SGHTA and FQGNSA. V was pared by 4 bases and J by 0 bases, with 4 bases between. CDR3 length: 12 amino acids. The chain's CDR3 is CASSSFSYEQYF. The CDR3 bases are TGTGCCAGCAGCTCCTTCTCCTACGAGCAGTACTTC.

This clonotype has more than one count but fewer than ten. The V call is TRBV20-1, the J call TRBJ2-1; D is unclear. In germline, CDR1 is DFQATT, CDR2 SNEGSKA (reference sequence). The CDR3 contains 18 residues. The germline V and J ends were trimmed by 1 base and 1 base, with 20 bases remaining between them. CDR3 sequence reads: CSARASATRPWSYNEQFF. The CDR3 bases are TGCAGTGCTAGAGCCTCAGCGACCCGACCTTGGTCCTACAATGAGCAGTTCTTC.

This clonotype was seen more than once but under ten times. J is TRBJ2-7 and V is TRBV6-2 or TRBV6-3, with D tentatively TRBD2 (6 bases). Trimming took off 6 bases at V and 4 bases at J, with 7 bases between the two ends. The CDR3 is 11 residues long. The germline gives CDR1 MNHEY, CDR2 SVGEGT. The CDR3 sequence is CASRGRYEQYF. The CDR3 region has the DNA TGTGCCAGCAGGGGGAGGTACGAGCAGTACTTC.